This T cell receptor (beta chain) was captured by sequencing in a study of T-cell memory formation after mild COVID-19. The length of the CDR3 is 14 residues. Germline loops: CDR1 KGHSH, CDR2 LQKENI. V shed 2 bases and J shed 5 bases, with 11 bases lying between them. Each CDR3 protein is one row after TCRdb ran MiXCR on the 5' RACE reads. The sample contains fewer than 450,000 distinct CDR3 sequences, roughly 24% of which appear only once. This clonotype has a handful of counts. The source material was PBMCs or a T cell subset sorted from them (not recorded which). The chain joins TRBV18 to TRBJ2-3; a possible D gene is TRBD2 (5 bases). The receptor comes from an adult woman who had mild COVID-19 (a few samples of this study predate the infection). Cell type and time point are not known. CDR3 in amino acids: CASSPRAVEDTQYF. CDR3 coding DNA: TGTGCCAGCTCACCAAGAGCGGTAGAAGATACGCAGTATTTT.